This T cell receptor beta chain emerged from a study of blood T cell repertoires in COVID-19. Background on the study: From the United States, Italy and Spain came samples of acute and convalescent COVID-19. T cells, B-cell-depleted T cells, or PBMCs supplied cDNA or gDNA.

Seattle patient enrollment occurred during active infection, with longitudinal follow-up thereafter. Per germline, CDR1 LGHNT and CDR2 FRNRAP. Unmatched junction bases numbered 13, after V lost 0 bases and J lost 2 bases. The CDR3 length is 19 residues. Original data processing: Reference gene primer amplification gave estimated nucleated cell counts. Sequencing was performed with immunoSEQ multiplex PCR; in TCRdb, only in-frame clones are kept and a portion is missing. The V and J calls and clone size were taken over from that table, and D and trimming were inferred from the DNA. The sample has 200,000 to 250,000 clones, approximately 90% seen once.

The clonotype comes from a woman aged 45-59 years with COVID-19, enrolled during active disease. Sample: peripheral blood. The chain employs TRBV12-5 and TRBJ1-2, with TRBD1 matching 9 bases. Here the CDR3 reads CASGLVPGDREQSNYGYTF. The DNA for the CDR3 is TGTGCTAGTGGTTTGGTACCAGGGGACAGGGAACAGTCGAACTATGGCTACACCTTC.